A selection of T cell receptor beta chains follows, all from one sample in a study of radiation and T cells in renal cell carcinoma. The protocol was immunoSEQ multiplex PCR, while the TCRdb copy is restricted to in-frame clones and leaves out a portion. The table includes 140,000 or so clones, 65% to 90% detected once. Sequencing was performed on blood, taken from a patient whose treatment included radiotherapy and nephrectomy. These receptors all come from a woman aged 45-59 years with renal cell carcinoma. CDR3s include the opening cysteine and the closing phenylalanine or tryptophan. A D gene is named only where the DNA matches it firmly.

d_call	v_call	j_call	cdr3_aa	cdr3_nt
.	TRBV5-4	TRBJ2-7	CASSFEAGAYEQYF	TGTGCCAGCAGCTTTGAGGCAGGGGCGTACGAGCAGTACTTC
.	TRBV7-9	TRBJ2-2	CASSLLGGSTGELFF	TGTGCCAGCAGCTTACTCGGGGGTTCCACCGGGGAGCTGTTTTTT
.	TRBV18	TRBJ1-4	CASSPRGASATNEKLFF	TGTGCCAGCTCACCACGCGGGGCTTCTGCAACTAATGAAAAACTGTTTTTT
.	TRBV7-3	TRBJ1-3	CASSLALALGNTIYF	TGTGCCAGCAGCTTAGCGCTAGCCCTTGGAAACACCATATATTTT
.	TRBV11-2	TRBJ1-3	CASSLEQLAGNTIYF	TGTGCCAGCAGCTTAGAACAGCTTGCCGGAAACACCATATATTTT
.	TRBV9	TRBJ2-1	CASSVHSTYNEQFF	TGTGCCAGCAGCGTACATTCTACCTACAATGAGCAGTTCTTC
.	TRBV7-8	TRBJ2-3	CASSFSSRGTDTQYF	TGTGCCAGCAGCTTTAGTAGCAGAGGCACAGATACGCAGTATTTT
TRBD1	TRBV19	TRBJ2-3	CASSTLLSGGSTQYF	TGTGCCAGTAGTACCCTCTTGTCAGGGGGAAGTACGCAGTATTTT
.	TRBV10-3	TRBJ1-5	CAISLDTNQPQHF	TGTGCCATCAGCCTAGACACAAATCAGCCCCAGCATTTT
TRBD2	TRBV7-6	TRBJ2-7	CASSLPGLAGDYEQYF	TGTGCCAGCAGTCTACCGGGACTAGCGGGCGATTACGAGCAGTACTTC
.	TRBV6-7	TRBJ1-5	CASSEGNQPQHF	TGTGCCAGCAGTGAAGGGAATCAGCCCCAGCATTTT